This T cell receptor beta chain was captured in a study of blood T cell repertoires in COVID-19. Study overall: From the United States, Italy and Spain came samples of acute and convalescent COVID-19. PBMCs, B-cell-depleted T cells, or T cells provided the cDNA or gDNA that made up the material.

Seattle participants joined during active infection and were tracked over time. In the study's own analysis: Estimation of nucleated cell counts relied on the amplification of reference gene primers. TCRdb's table, derived via immunoSEQ multiplex PCR, lists solely in-frame clones and lacks some. That table supplies the V and J calls and clone size; D and trimming were determined from the DNA. Among 150,000 to 200,000 clones, roughly 84% were seen once, and the ten largest hold around 15%. Material for sequencing was peripheral blood. The clonotype comes from a woman in her 70s with COVID-19, enrolled during active disease.

The CDR3 DNA follows: TGTGCCAGCAGTCACCGGACAGGGAGGGAGGGTCAGCCCCAGCATTTT. Its translation: CASSHRTGREGQPQHF. This sequence joins TRBV28 and TRBJ1-5, with 8 positions matching TRBD1. Unmatched junction bases numbered 12, after V lost 5 bases and J lost 6 bases. CDR1 and CDR2 from the germline V gene are MDHEN and SYDVKM. The CDR3 is 16 amino acids.